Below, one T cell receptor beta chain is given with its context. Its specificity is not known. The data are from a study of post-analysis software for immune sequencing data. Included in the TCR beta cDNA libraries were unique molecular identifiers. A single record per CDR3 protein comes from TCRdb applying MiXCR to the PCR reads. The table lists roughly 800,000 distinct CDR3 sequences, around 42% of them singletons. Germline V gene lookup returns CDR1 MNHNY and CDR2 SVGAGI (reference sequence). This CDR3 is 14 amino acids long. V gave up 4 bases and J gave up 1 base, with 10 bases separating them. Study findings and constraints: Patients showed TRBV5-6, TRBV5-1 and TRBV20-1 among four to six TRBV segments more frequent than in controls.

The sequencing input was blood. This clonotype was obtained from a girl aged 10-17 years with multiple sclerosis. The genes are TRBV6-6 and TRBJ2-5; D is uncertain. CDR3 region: CASSFAVGQETQYF. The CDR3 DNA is TGTGCCAGCAGTTTTGCGGTGGGCCAAGAGACCCAGTACTTC.